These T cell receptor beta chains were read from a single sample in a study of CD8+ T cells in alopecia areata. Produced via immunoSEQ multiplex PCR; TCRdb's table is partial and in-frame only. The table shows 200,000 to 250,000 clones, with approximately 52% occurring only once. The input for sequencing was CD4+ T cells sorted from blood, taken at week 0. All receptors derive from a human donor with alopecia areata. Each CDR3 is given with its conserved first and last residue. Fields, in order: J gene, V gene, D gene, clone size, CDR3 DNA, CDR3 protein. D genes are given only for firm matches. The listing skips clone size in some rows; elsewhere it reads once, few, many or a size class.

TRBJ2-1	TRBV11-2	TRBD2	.	TGTGCCAGCAGCTTAGGGGACTACGCCCGTTGGTCCTACAATGAGCAGTTCTTC	CASSLGDYARWSYNEQFF
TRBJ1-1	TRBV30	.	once	TGTGCCTGGAGGCAAAGGGGGGCCGAAGGCACTGAAGCTTTCTTT	CAWRQRGAEGTEAFF
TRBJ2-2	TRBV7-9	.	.	TGTGCCAGCAGCTTATCCCCAATCAACGGGGAGCTGTTTTTT	CASSLSPINGELFF
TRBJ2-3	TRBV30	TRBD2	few	TGTGCCTGGAGTTACCGGGGGGAGCTCACAGATACGCAGTATTTT	CAWSYRGELTDTQYF
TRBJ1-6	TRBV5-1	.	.	TGCGCCAGCAGCCCCCAGTCAGGGAATTCACCCCTCCACTTT	CASSPQSGNSPLHF
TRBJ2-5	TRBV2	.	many	TGTGCCAGCAGTGCAACCATAGGCGTAGAGACCCAGTACTTC	CASSATIGVETQYF
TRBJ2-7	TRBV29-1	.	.	TGCAGCGTTGAAACCGAGACAGCTTACGAGCAGTACTTC	CSVETETAYEQYF
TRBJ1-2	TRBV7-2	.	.	TGTGCCAGCAGCCCCCGGACAGCTAACTATGGCTACACCTTC	CASSPRTANYGYTF
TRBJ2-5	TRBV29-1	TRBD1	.	TGCAGCGCAGTTGACAGGGGGCGCGTAGAGACCCAGTACTTC	CSAVDRGRVETQYF
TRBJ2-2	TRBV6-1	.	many	TGTGCCAGCACTAGCCTGATCGGAAACACCGGGGAGCTGTTTTTT	CASTSLIGNTGELFF
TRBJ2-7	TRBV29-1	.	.	TGCAGCGTCCGCACCCGCCAGGGTACCTACGAGCAGTACTTC	CSVRTRQGTYEQYF
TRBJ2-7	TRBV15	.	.	TGTGCCACCAGCACACTGGAAGACAGCTACGAGCAGTACTTC	CATSTLEDSYEQYF
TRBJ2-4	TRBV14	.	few	TGTGCCAGCAGCCAAGCAGGGGCAAACATTCAGTACTTC	CASSQAGANIQYF
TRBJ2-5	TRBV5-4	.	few	TGTGCCAGCAGCCCCCTGAGGCGAGAGACCCAGTACTTC	CASSPLRRETQYF
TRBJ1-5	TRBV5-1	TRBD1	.	TGCGCCAGCAGCCCGGGGACAGTCAATAGCAATCAGCCCCAGCATTTT	CASSPGTVNSNQPQHF
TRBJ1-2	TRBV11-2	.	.	TGTGCCAGCAGCTTAGTGTCCGGGCCACGGGGCTACACCTTC	CASSLVSGPRGYTF
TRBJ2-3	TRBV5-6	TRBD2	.	TGTGCCAGCAGCTTAGCGGGAGTATATACAGATACGCAGTATTTT	CASSLAGVYTDTQYF
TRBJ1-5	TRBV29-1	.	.	TGCAGCGTTGCCTACGGGGCCAATCAGCCCCAGCATTTT	CSVAYGANQPQHF
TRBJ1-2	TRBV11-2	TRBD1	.	TGTGCCAGCAGCTACCTTGGGACAGGGGATTCGGGCTACACCTTC	CASSYLGTGDSGYTF
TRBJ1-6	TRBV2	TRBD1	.	TGTGCCAGCAGTGGAGGACAGGGAAACGGGGGTTCACCCCTCCACTTT	CASSGGQGNGGSPLHF
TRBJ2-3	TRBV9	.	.	TGTGCCAGCAGCGTAGCACAGCTAGATACGCAGTATTTT	CASSVAQLDTQYF
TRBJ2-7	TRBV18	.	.	TGTGCCAGCTCAGCCCGGGACTTTCAATACGAGCAGTACTTC	CASSARDFQYEQYF
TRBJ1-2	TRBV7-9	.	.	TGTGCCAGCATCCCGATTGGGGGTAATGCCTTTGGTGGCTACACCTTC	CASIPIGGNAFGGYTF
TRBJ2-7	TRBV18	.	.	TGTGCCAGCTCACCAGCCGGACTCCGGGGCGGCGAGCAGTACTTC	CASSPAGLRGGEQYF
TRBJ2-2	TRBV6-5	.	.	TGTGCCAGCAGGCGAGGAGGGGGCACCGGGGAGCTGTTTTTT	CASRRGGGTGELFF
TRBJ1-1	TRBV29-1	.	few	TGCAGCGTCGGGTTTATGAACACTGAAGCTTTCTTT	CSVGFMNTEAFF
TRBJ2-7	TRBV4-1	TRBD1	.	TGCGCCAGCAGCCAAGGGACAGGGGATTTCTACGAGCAGTACTTC	CASSQGTGDFYEQYF
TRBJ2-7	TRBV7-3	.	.	TGTGCCAGCAGCCCCAGCGGCTCCTACGAGCAGTACTTC	CASSPSGSYEQYF
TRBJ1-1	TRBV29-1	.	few	TGCAGCGTCACAGCGAACACTGAAGCTTTCTTT	CSVTANTEAFF
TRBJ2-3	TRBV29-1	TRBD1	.	TGCAGCGCCGAAGGGACAGGGCACACAGATACGCAGTATTTT	CSAEGTGHTDTQYF
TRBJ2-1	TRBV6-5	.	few	TGTGCCAGCAGTTACCCGGCGGGACTGGTCGATGAGCAGTTCTTC	CASSYPAGLVDEQFF
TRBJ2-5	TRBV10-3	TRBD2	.	TGTGCCATCAGAGGGACTAGCGGGGGGTTCCAAGAGACCCAGTACTTC	CAIRGTSGGFQETQYF
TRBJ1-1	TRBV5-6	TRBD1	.	TGTGCCAGCAGCTTACGGGACAGGAACACTGAAGCTTTCTTT	CASSLRDRNTEAFF
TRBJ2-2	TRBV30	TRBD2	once	TGTGCCTGGGTTCGGACTAGCGGGGGCGCAAACACCGGGGAGCTGTTTTTT	CAWVRTSGGANTGELFF
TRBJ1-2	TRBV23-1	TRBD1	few	TGCGCCAGCAGTCAATCCAGGGACAGGGAAGGTGGCTACACCTTC	CASSQSRDREGGYTF
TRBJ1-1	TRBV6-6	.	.	TGTGCCAGCAGTTACTGGGGTGAAGCTTTCTTT	CASSYWGEAFF
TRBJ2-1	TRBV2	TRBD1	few	TGTGCCAGCAGTGAAGGACAGGGATACTCCTACAATGAGCAGTTCTTC	CASSEGQGYSYNEQFF
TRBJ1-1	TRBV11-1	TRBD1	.	TGTGCCAGCAGCTTAGCAGGGGGCAGAGGTGAAGCTTTCTTT	CASSLAGGRGEAFF
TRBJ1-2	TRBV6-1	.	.	TGTGCCAGCAAGGACTCCGCCGGCTCTGGCTACACCTTC	CASKDSAGSGYTF
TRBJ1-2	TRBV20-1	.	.	TGCAGTGCCCAGGGTGGCTACACCTTC	CSAQGGYTF
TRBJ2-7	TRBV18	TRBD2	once	TGTGCCAGCTCACCGGCGGGACTAGCGGGAGGAGAGCAGTACTTC	CASSPAGLAGGEQYF